The 32 T cell receptor beta chains in this list originate from one sample, sequenced in a study of siplizumab effects on memory and regulatory T cells. Sequenced by immunoSEQ multiplex PCR; TCRdb stores in-frame clones only, minus some. The sample lists about 85,000 clones; roughly 94% were seen once. The source material was CD8+ T cells sorted from blood. The source is a human donor in good health.

This chain joins TRBV6-5 and TRBJ2-7; 7 bases align to TRBD1. The ends lost 2 bases at V and 4 bases at J; junction bases unmatched: 5. Germline CDR1 reads MNHEY; CDR2 reads SVGAGI. The CDR3 is 14 residues long. CDR3 nucleotide sequence: TGTGCCAGCAGTTACGGGACAGAGGGATACGAGCAGTACTTC. It specifies CASSYGTEGYEQYF.

The CDR3 DNA reads as TGTGCCAGCAGCCCAGGACTGGCGCTTTTCTACGAGCAGTACTTC. It yields the protein CASSPGLALFYEQYF. The chain has TRBV27 and TRBJ2-7; TRBD2 might be the D (5 bases). Germline assignment: CDR1 MNHEY and CDR2 SMNVEV (reference sequence). V was cut by 6 bases and J by 3 bases, with 18 bases left in between. CDR3 size: 15 residues.

The chain couples TRBV27 to TRBJ1-1; no definite D call. Trimming removed 2 bases from V and 0 bases from J, with 10 bases in between. The CDR3 runs 15 residues. Germline V gene lookup returns CDR1 MNHEY and CDR2 SMNVEV (reference sequence). CDR3 nucleotide sequence: TGTGCCAGCAGTTTAGCGGGTACCATGAACACTGAAGCTTTCTTT. It is translated as CASSLAGTMNTEAFF.

Comment on this clone: Distinct nucleotide sequences in the sample also encode this CDR3. The chain links TRBV4-2 to TRBJ2-2, with 7 bases matching TRBD2. J was trimmed by 3 bases and V by 0 bases; bases with no gene match: 7. Per germline, CDR1 LGHNA and CDR2 YNFKEQ. The CDR3 covers 17 residues. The CDR3 here is CASSQDWREPHTGELFF. CDR3 in DNA: TGTGCCAGCAGCCAAGATTGGCGGGAGCCCCACACCGGGGAGCTGTTTTTT.

The chain couples TRBV6-1 to TRBJ2-7, with 8 bases fitting TRBD1. With V trimmed by 4 bases and J by 5 bases, 10 bases remained unmatched. This CDR3 comprises 15 residues. Germline V gene data show CDR1 as MNHNS and CDR2 as SASEGT. The chain's CDR3 is CASSGVGQGLDEQYF. The DNA of the CDR3 is TGTGCCAGCAGTGGTGTAGGACAGGGACTTGACGAGCAGTACTTC.

The J gene is TRBJ1-4, the V gene TRBV7-9, with TRBD1 identical over 10 bases. The CDR3 has 15 residues. The germline CDR1 and CDR2 sequences are SEHNR and FQNEAQ (reference sequence). The V and J ends lost 8 bases and 5 bases, in that order; junction bases with no gene match: 8. CDR3 sequence (DNA): TGTGCCAGCGCCGGGACAGGGGCCCAGAATGAAAAACTGTTTTTT. Its protein is CASAGTGAQNEKLFF. The full variable domain, in which reference TRBV7-9 and TRBJ1-4 provide the parts outside the CDR3, is DTGVSQNPRHKITKRGQNVTFRCDPISEHNRLYWYRQTLGQGPEFLTYFQNEAQLEKSRLLSDRFSAERPKGSFSTLEIQRTEQGDSAMYLCASAGTGAQNEKLFFGSGTQLSVL.

This chain links TRBV9 with TRBJ2-2; perhaps TRBD2 as D (5 bases). Trimming shortened V by 3 bases and J by 4 bases, and 16 bases separated the two germline ends. In germline, CDR1 is SGDLS, CDR2 YYNGEE. CDR3 length: 16 amino acids. The CDR3 DNA follows: TGTGCCAGCAGCGCCGAAGAGGGCCGTGTCACCGGGGAGCTGTTTTTT. Its translation is CASSAEEGRVTGELFF.

V is TRBV27 and J is TRBJ2-2; possibly TRBD1 for D (6 bases). CDR1 and CDR2 (germline): MNHEY, SMNVEV (reference sequence). V lost 7 bases and J lost 6, with 12 bases in between. The CDR3 sequence is 13 residues long. CDR3 sequence reads: CASNFQGSGELFF. The CDR3 DNA follows: TGTGCCAGCAATTTTCAGGGGTCCGGGGAGCTGTTTTTT.

In DNA form, the CDR3 reads TGTGCCAGCAGCTTATTATCTGATGAGGAACAGTTCTTC. Translating gives CASSLLSDEEQFF. The chain recombines TRBV7-6 with TRBJ2-1; no clear D. Between the trimmed V and J ends, which lost 2 bases and 13 bases, there was a span of 15 bases. This CDR3 is 13 amino acids long. In germline, CDR1 is SGHVS, CDR2 FNYEAQ. Variable domain in full (rest from reference TRBV7-6 and TRBJ2-1): GAGVSQSPRYKVTKRGQDVALRCDPISGHVSLYWYRQALGQGPEFLTYFNYEAQQDKSGLPNDRFSAERPEGSISTLTIQRTEQRDSAMYRCASSLLSDEEQFFGPGTRLTVL.

This chain joins TRBV9 and TRBJ2-7; 9 nucleotides line up with TRBD2. Losses at the gene ends were 4 bases for V and 5 bases for J; bases not matched to a gene: 10. This CDR3 region has 15 residues. The germline V gene has CDR1 SGDLS and CDR2 YYNGEE. Here the CDR3 reads CASSTQAGGGNEQYF. CDR3 DNA sequence: TGTGCCAGCAGCACCCAAGCGGGAGGCGGCAACGAGCAGTACTTC.

There are many counts of this clone. The rearrangement uses TRBV5-8 and TRBJ1-2; D ambiguous. V lost 4 bases, J lost 8 bases, and 18 bases lay in between. Germline CDR1 SGHTS, CDR2 YDEGEE. The CDR3 runs 14 residues. In nucleotides, the CDR3 is TGTGCCAGCAGCCCGAGAGGTTTGGGGAAAGGCTACACCTTC. Its protein product is CASSPRGLGKGYTF.

In its sample, this clone was seen once. The chain couples TRBV13 to TRBJ2-3; D might be TRBD2 (6 bases). V lost 5 bases and J 4 bases, leaving 13 bases between the germline ends. CDR3 size: 14 residues. Germline-derived CDR1 and CDR2 are PRHDT and FYEKMQ (reference sequence). Written as DNA, the CDR3 is TGTGCCAGCAGCCCAAGACTAGTCCCAGATACGCAGTATTTT. Translation: CASSPRLVPDTQYF. Full variable domain (missing parts from reference TRBV13 and TRBJ2-3): AAGVIQSPRHLIKEKRETATLKCYPIPRHDTVYWYQQGPGQDPQFLISFYEKMQSDKGSIPDRFSAQQFSDYHSELNMSSLELGDSALYFCASSPRLVPDTQYFGPGTRLTVL.

This chain links TRBV9 with TRBJ2-3, with 7 bases aligning to TRBD2. This CDR3 has 15 amino acids. From germline, CDR1 is SGDLS and CDR2 YYNGEE. V was pared by 2 bases and J by 0 bases, with 3 bases of the junction left unmatched. Here the CDR3 reads CASSVGGGSTDTQYF. Here the CDR3 DNA reads TGTGCCAGCAGCGTGGGGGGAGGGAGCACAGATACGCAGTATTTT.

The chain has TRBV7-8 and TRBJ2-3; 8 nucleotides agree with TRBD2. From germline, CDR1 is SGHVS and CDR2 FQNEAQ. This CDR3 comprises 17 residues. V lost 3 bases to trimming and J lost 1 base; unmatched junction nucleotides: 9. CDR3 in DNA: TGTGCCAGCAGCTTCGTGGGCGGGAGGACAGGCACAGATACGCAGTATTTT. Translation gives CASSFVGGRTGTDTQYF.

This clone was counted once. The V and J genes are TRBV19 and TRBJ2-1, with TRBD2 matching 7 bases. Germline V gives CDR1 LNHDA, CDR2 SQIVND (reference sequence). CDR3 length: 14 amino acids. Unmatched junction bases numbered 8, after V lost 7 bases and J lost 5 bases. The CDR3 coding sequence is TGTGCCAGTATGGAGACTAGCCGAAACAATGAGCAGTTCTTC. Its protein is CASMETSRNNEQFF.

The gene calls are TRBV4-1 and TRBJ2-7; D may be TRBD1 (6 bases). V was cut by 2 bases and J by 2 bases, with 13 bases left in between. Germline values: CDR1 MGHRA, CDR2 YSYEKL. CDR3 size: 15 residues. The chain's CDR3 is CASSQQRDMTYEQYF. The CDR3 nucleotides are TGCGCCAGCAGCCAACAACGGGACATGACCTACGAGCAGTACTTC.

This sequence joins TRBV11-2 and TRBJ2-3; TRBD2 matches at 8 bases. The CDR3 runs 16 residues. The germline V gene has CDR1 SGHAT and CDR2 FQNNGV. Trimming at V came to 2 bases and at J to 0 bases, leaving 4 bases not matched to a gene. CDR3 sequence: CASSLSGGPSTDTQYF. As DNA, the CDR3 is TGTGCCAGCAGCTTATCGGGAGGGCCTAGCACAGATACGCAGTATTTT.

V usage is TRBV9 and J usage is TRBJ2-7; no reliable D call. V shed 4 bases and J shed 1 base, with 9 bases lying between them. Germline V gives CDR1 SGDLS, CDR2 YYNGEE. CDR3 length equals 13 residues. The CDR3 region has the DNA TGTGCCAGCAGCCCCCAACGATCCTACGAGCAGTACTTC. Protein: CASSPQRSYEQYF.

The chain recombines TRBV19 with TRBJ2-2; D not resolved. This CDR3 is built from 13 residues. Germline values: CDR1 LNHDA, CDR2 SQIVND (reference sequence). Trimming took 3 bases from V and 0 from J, leaving 2 bases between them. CDR3 residues: CASSIANTGELFF. In nucleotides, the CDR3 is TGTGCCAGTAGTATCGCGAACACCGGGGAGCTGTTTTTT.

This chain uses TRBV6-5 with TRBJ2-4, with 11 bases identical to TRBD1. V gave up 5 bases and J gave up 10 bases; unmatched junction bases: 7. The CDR3 runs 14 residues. The germline gives CDR1 MNHEY, CDR2 SVGAGI. Here the CDR3 reads CASSTGQGDGIQYF. Here the CDR3 DNA reads TGTGCCAGCAGTACGGGACAGGGGGACGGGATTCAGTACTTC.

The rearrangement joins TRBV14 to TRBJ1-2; 11 nucleotides agree with TRBD1. Germline CDR1 reads SGHDN; CDR2 reads FVKESK. The J segment lost 6 bases and the V segment lost 3 bases, leaving 9 bases of the junction unmatched. The CDR3 spans 16 residues. This CDR3 reads CASSQDRTGGAHGYTF. The CDR3 DNA reads as TGTGCCAGCAGCCAGGACCGGACAGGGGGCGCCCATGGCTACACCTTC.

The chain links TRBV19 to TRBJ2-1; 13 positions agree with TRBD2. CDR1 and CDR2 (germline): LNHDA, SQIVND (reference sequence). The CDR3 totals 15 residues. Trimming cost V 2 bases and J 7 bases; bases outside gene matches: 2. CDR3 bases: TGTGCCAGTAGTATAACTAGCGGGAGGGTAAATGAGCAGTTCTTC. Residues: CASSITSGRVNEQFF.

In its sample, this clone was seen a few times. This sample includes further DNA sequences coding for the same CDR3. This sequence joins TRBV6-5 and TRBJ2-3, with a possible D match to TRBD2 (6 bases). The CDR3 covers 14 residues. V gave up 2 bases and J gave up 4 bases, with 10 bases separating them. CDR1 MNHEY and CDR2 SVGAGI come from the germline V gene. CDR3 bases: TGTGCCAGCAGTTACGTGGGAGGCGCAGATACGCAGTATTTT. Translation gives CASSYVGGADTQYF.

This clone showed up just once. V usage is TRBV27 and J usage is TRBJ2-2, with D possibly called TRBD1 or TRBD2 (5 bases each). This CDR3 has 13 amino acids. From germline, CDR1 is MNHEY and CDR2 SMNVEV (reference sequence). Between the trimmed V and J ends, which lost 4 bases and 6 bases, there was a span of 9 bases. The CDR3 sequence: CASSYGGPGELFF. The CDR3 DNA reads as TGTGCCAGCAGTTATGGGGGACCCGGGGAGCTGTTTTTT.

The chain links TRBV6-1 to TRBJ2-5; D is perhaps TRBD2 (6 bases). CDR1 and CDR2 from the germline V gene are MNHNS and SASEGT. The CDR3 contains 13 residues. The ends were cut back, 6 bases at V and 5 bases at J, with 13 bases in the middle. The CDR3 DNA is TGTGCCAGCAGAACGGGACTTACGGAGACCCAGTACTTC. Its protein product is CASRTGLTETQYF.

The rearrangement joins TRBV19 to TRBJ1-1; unclear D gene. The CDR3 runs to 13 residues. Germline CDR1 LNHDA, CDR2 SQIVND (reference sequence). The germline V and J ends were trimmed by 5 bases and 4 bases, with 11 bases remaining between them. CDR3 residues: CASSLTLGTEAFF. DNA of the CDR3: TGTGCCAGTAGTCTGACCCTAGGCACTGAAGCTTTCTTT.

This clone came up once. J is TRBJ2-7 and V is TRBV13, with TRBD2 matching 8 bases. This CDR3 has 17 amino acids. Trimming removed 6 bases from V and 1 base from J; junction bases left unmatched: 14. Germline V gene data show CDR1 as PRHDT and CDR2 as FYEKMQ (reference sequence). This CDR3 is CASSFARRGVRSYEQYF. CDR3 bases: TGTGCCAGCAGTTTCGCAAGGCGGGGGGTAAGGTCCTACGAGCAGTACTTC.

This clone has a single count. This rearrangement joins TRBV29-1 to TRBJ2-7, with TRBD1 matching over 8 bases. Looked up from germline, CDR1 is SQVTM and CDR2 is ANQGSEA. The V and J ends lost 4 bases and 6 bases, in that order; junction bases with no gene match: 8. This CDR3 region has 13 residues. CDR3 sequence reads: CSVVDRGAGEQYF. In DNA, the CDR3 is TGCAGCGTTGTAGACAGGGGAGCGGGCGAGCAGTACTTC.

The chain uses TRBV4-1 and TRBJ2-3; D is possibly TRBD1 (6 bases). The V gene lost 1 base and the J gene lost 5 bases, with 10 bases spanning the gap. Looked up from germline, CDR1 is MGHRA and CDR2 is YSYEKL. The CDR3 is 14 residues long. Written as DNA, the CDR3 is TGCGCCAGCAGCCAAGTACAGGGTGGAGATACGCAGTATTTT. This gives the protein CASSQVQGGDTQYF.

The rearrangement links TRBV27 to TRBJ2-7, with TRBD2 matching over 7 bases. Germline CDR1 MNHEY, CDR2 SMNVEV (reference sequence). CDR3 length equals 17 residues. Trimming removed 0 bases from V and 2 bases from J; junction bases left unmatched: 10. This CDR3 is CASSLSGLGGTPYEQYF. The CDR3 region has the DNA TGTGCCAGCAGTTTATCAGGGTTGGGAGGGACCCCCTACGAGCAGTACTTC.

The CDR3 DNA reads TGTGCCAGCAGTGGAATGTTGGGGGTAACTGAAGCTTTCTTT. Translated: CASSGMLGVTEAFF. The chain combines TRBV2 with TRBJ1-1; D might be TRBD1 (5 bases). The CDR3 sequence is 14 residues long. The V and J ends lost 4 bases and 5 bases respectively, with 14 bases between them. Germline V gives CDR1 SNHLY, CDR2 FYNNEI.

The CDR3 sequence: CASQFHGGTGPEKLFF. The CDR3 DNA sequence: TGTGCCAGTCAATTCCATGGGGGGACAGGGCCTGAAAAACTGTTTTTT. The gene calls are TRBV11-2 and TRBJ1-4, with 9 bases aligning to TRBD1. CDR3 length equals 16 residues. Germline V lookup: CDR1 SGHAT, CDR2 FQNNGV. V was pared by 9 bases and J by 7 bases, with 15 bases of the junction left unmatched.